This T cell receptor beta chain came from a study of T cell repertoires in cytomegalovirus infection. Background on the study: Matching HLA type and CMV infection were both indicated by public TCR beta signatures. Study results and limitations: HLA-C-restricted CMV clonotypes gave the most frequent clonotype in two of eight donors.

Points on this clonotype: Its antigen is currently unknown.

Trimming removed 1 base at V and 6 bases at J, with 6 bases between. The germline CDR1 and CDR2 sequences are SGHTA and FQGNSA. This CDR3 has 12 amino acids. TCRdb reanalysed the reads using MiXCR and keeps one entry per CDR3 protein. The sample shows around 340,000 distinct CDR3 sequences, under 35% of them seen only once. The TCR was taken from a human donor in good health (CMV status not recorded). Some clones in this sample may be carry-over from other donors' samples. V gene TRBV7-2 combines with J gene TRBJ1-2; no definite D call. Sequenced material: cultured PBMCs, taken from culture after CMV antigen stimulation. CDR3 in amino acids: CASSLGFDGYTF. CDR3 sequence (DNA): TGTGCCAGCAGCTTAGGGTTCGATGGCTACACCTTC.